This T cell receptor (beta chain) is from a study of T cell repertoires in aging, cancer and after chemotherapy. Peripheral blood genomic DNA, not sorted cells or RNA, was the template. Multiplex touch-down PCR with TRB-A/B primers amplified rearranged V-D-J TRB sequences. TCRdb itself ran the multiplex PCR reads through MiXCR, one entry per CDR3 protein. The sample has a few thousand distinct CDR3 sequences; over 20% are singletons. By share of the sample, this clonotype is large. The CDR3 is 15 residues long. The germline V gene encodes CDR1 LNHDA and CDR2 SQIVND (reference sequence). V gave up 4 bases and J gave up 3 bases; unmatched junction bases: 5.

The TCR sequence derives from a human donor with a solid tumor. The rearrangement links TRBV19 to TRBJ2-2; 7 bases line up with TRBD1. The sequencing input was blood. Here the CDR3 reads CASSTGQGDTGELFF. The CDR3, as DNA: TGTGCCAGTAGTACAGGGCAGGGGGACACCGGGGAGCTGTTTTTT.